A single sample is the source of the 30 T cell receptor beta chains below, sequenced in a study of cytomegalovirus exposure and HLA in healthy donors. This PCR relied on a set of 60 Vbeta primers and 13 Jbeta primers. The protocol was immunoSEQ multiplex PCR, while the TCRdb copy is restricted to in-frame clones and leaves out a portion. The data hold around 150,000 clones, with 87% observed a single time. Material for sequencing was PBMCs. These receptors all stem from a woman in her twenties or thirties in good health and CMV-seronegative.

The chain employs TRBV13 and TRBJ2-7; tentative D call: TRBD1 (6 bases). Trimming cost V 4 bases and J 5 bases, with 21 bases left between them. In germline, CDR1 is PRHDT, CDR2 FYEKMQ (reference sequence). CDR3 size: 16 residues. The CDR3 bases are TGTGCCAGCAGCTCCCGAATATTGGGGGCATTGAACGAGCAGTACTTC. Its translation: CASSSRILGALNEQYF.

The genes are TRBV7-9 and TRBJ2-7; possibly TRBD2 for D (5 bases). CDR1 is SEHNR, CDR2 FQNEAQ, per germline (reference sequence). The CDR3 runs 15 residues. V lost 0 bases and J lost 7, with 16 bases in between. This chain's CDR3 is CASSLAPPKSGEQYF. The CDR3 DNA reads TGTGCCAGCAGCTTAGCGCCACCGAAGTCGGGAGAGCAGTACTTC.

This chain uses TRBV6-5 with TRBJ1-2; D uncertain. Looked up from germline, CDR1 is MNHEY and CDR2 is SVGAGI. Trimming pared 0 bases from V and 2 bases from J, leaving 13 bases between. The CDR3 is made up of 16 amino acids. The DNA for the CDR3 is TGTGCCAGCAGTTACTCGAGGTGGATGAGCAACTATGGCTACACCTTC. Its protein is CASSYSRWMSNYGYTF.

This clone was observed a handful of times. V gene TRBV7-8 combines with J gene TRBJ2-7; D perhaps matches TRBD1 (5 bases). Germline V CDR1 and CDR2: SGHVS, FQNEAQ. The V end was cut by 1 base, the J end by 0 bases, with 10 bases between. This CDR3 is built from 15 residues. The CDR3 DNA follows: TGTGCCAGCAGCTTAGTAGGGGTCCACTCCTACGAGCAGTACTTC. Translated, it gives CASSLVGVHSYEQYF.

V gene TRBV15 combines with J gene TRBJ1-4; 7 bases agree with TRBD1. Germline assignment: CDR1 LNHNV and CDR2 YYDKDF (reference sequence). The CDR3 loop spans 14 amino acids. Losses at the gene ends were 5 bases for V and 3 bases for J; bases not matched to a gene: 3. For the CDR3, the DNA is TGTGCCACCAGCCCGGGACAGTCTAATGAAAAACTGTTTTTT. It translates to CATSPGQSNEKLFF.

This clone was detected only once. The genes are TRBV4-1 and TRBJ1-2; D is unresolved. The CDR3 spans 14 residues. Germline CDR1 MGHRA, CDR2 YSYEKL. With 6 bases removed from V and 6 bases from J, the gap between germline ends came to 17 bases. The CDR3 region is CASRTPGGIDGYTF. CDR3 coding DNA: TGCGCCAGCAGAACCCCGGGAGGGATCGATGGCTACACCTTC.

For this clone: At the DNA level, this CDR3 is encoded by other sequences in the same sample as well. J is TRBJ2-7 and V is TRBV7-9; D is unresolved. Germline assignment: CDR1 SEHNR and CDR2 FQNEAQ (reference sequence). This CDR3 contains 12 residues. Trimming took 1 base from V and 6 from J, leaving 7 bases between them. This CDR3 is CASSLGTGEQYF. The CDR3 DNA reads as TGTGCCAGCAGCTTAGGTACGGGCGAGCAGTACTTC.

This clone was detected once. V gene TRBV7-9 combines with J gene TRBJ1-3, with TRBD1 matching over 8 bases. This CDR3 is 15 amino acids long. CDR1 is SEHNR, CDR2 FQNEAQ, per germline (reference sequence). The V segment lost 6 bases and the J segment 6 bases; nucleotides outside the gene matches: 10. CDR3 sequence: CASRLRQGFENTIYF. CDR3 nucleotide sequence: TGTGCCAGCAGATTACGACAGGGGTTTGAAAACACCATATATTTT.

V is TRBV4-3 and J is TRBJ1-1; the D gene is possibly TRBD1 (6 bases). V lost 0 bases and J lost 1, with 9 bases in between. Germline lookup yields CDR1 LGHNA and CDR2 YSLEER. CDR3 length equals 15 residues. CDR3 amino acids: CASSQDRGTNTEAFF. The CDR3 coding sequence is TGCGCCAGCAGCCAAGATAGGGGGACGAACACTGAAGCTTTCTTT.

V usage is TRBV28 and J usage is TRBJ1-1; a weak D match, TRBD1 (5 bases). The CDR3 spans 15 residues. The germline gives CDR1 MDHEN, CDR2 SYDVKM. The V gene lost 0 bases and the J gene lost 5 bases, with 13 bases spanning the gap. This CDR3 reads CASSLWVGVGTEAFF. The CDR3 DNA sequence: TGTGCCAGCAGTTTATGGGTAGGGGTCGGGACTGAAGCTTTCTTT.

The gene calls are TRBV15 and TRBJ1-4; TRBD1 is a possible D gene (5 bases). This CDR3 is 15 amino acids long. V lost 0 bases and J lost 3, with 8 bases in between. CDR1 LNHNV and CDR2 YYDKDF come from the germline V gene (reference sequence). CDR3 in amino acids: CATSREEGPNEKLFF. CDR3 sequence (DNA): TGTGCCACCAGCAGAGAGGAGGGACCTAATGAAAAACTGTTTTTT.

Turning to this clone: Other DNA sequences in the sample encode the same CDR3. The chain joins TRBV2 to TRBJ1-5, with 12 bases lining up with TRBD1. V was pared by 6 bases and J by 7 bases, with 7 bases of the junction left unmatched. Germline V lookup: CDR1 SNHLY, CDR2 FYNNEI. The CDR3 runs to 15 residues. CDR3 protein: CASSGDRGLRQPQHF. The CDR3 DNA follows: TGTGCCAGCAGCGGGGACAGGGGGCTGAGGCAGCCCCAGCATTTT.

The rearrangement links TRBV6-6 to TRBJ2-7, with 7 bases aligning to TRBD1. CDR3 length equals 13 residues. V trimming: 8 bases; J trimming: 0 bases; junction bases outside the gene matches: 4. The germline gives CDR1 MNHNY, CDR2 SVGAGI (reference sequence). The CDR3 loop reads CASSTGPSYEQYF. CDR3 in DNA: TGTGCCAGCTCGACAGGGCCCTCCTACGAGCAGTACTTC.

J is TRBJ1-1 and V is TRBV7-2, with no clear D. V lost 0 bases, J lost 1 base, and 9 bases lay in between. Germline lookup yields CDR1 SGHTA and CDR2 FQGNSA. The CDR3 is made up of 15 amino acids. The CDR3 DNA is TGTGCCAGCAGCTTAGCCCCTTCACAGAACACTGAAGCTTTCTTT. Amino acid sequence: CASSLAPSQNTEAFF.

The DNA for the CDR3 is TGTGCCAGCAGCCCCCCCGGGGTATGGGTATCGGGGACCGGGGAGCTGTTTTTT. This codes for CASSPPGVWVSGTGELFF. The chain is built from TRBV7-2 and TRBJ2-2; perhaps TRBD2 as D (5 bases). Germline V gene sequence: CDR1 SGHTA, CDR2 FQGNSA. The CDR3 is made up of 18 amino acids. V was clipped by 5 bases and J by 5 bases, with 24 bases between them. Drawing the rest from reference TRBV7-2 and TRBJ2-2, the complete variable domain is GAGVSQSPSNKVTEKGKDVELRCDPISGHTALYWYRQSLGQGLEFLIYFQGNSAPDKSGLPSDRFSAERTGGSVSTLTIQRTQQEDSAVYLCASSPPGVWVSGTGELFFGEGSRLTVL.

The chain recombines TRBV19 with TRBJ1-2; D gene ambiguous. The CDR3 sequence is 15 residues long. V was clipped by 3 bases and J by 0 bases, with 11 bases between them. Germline assignment: CDR1 LNHDA and CDR2 SQIVND (reference sequence). The CDR3 DNA is TGTGCCAGTAGTATCGACGGGGTGGCTAACTATGGCTACACCTTC. Its protein is CASSIDGVANYGYTF.

The V call is TRBV20-1, the J call TRBJ1-1; TRBD1 might be the D (6 bases). V was cut by 4 bases and J by 10 bases, with 13 bases left in between. CDR1 DFQATT and CDR2 SNEGSKA come from the germline V gene (reference sequence). The CDR3 spans 11 residues. The CDR3 nucleotides are TGCAGTGCTACGGACAGAAGGCCAGCTTTCTTT. This codes for CSATDRRPAFF.

The CDR3 region is CASSHGGTNEKLFF. The CDR3 nucleotides read TGTGCCAGCAGCCACGGGGGGACTAATGAAAAACTGTTTTTT. V and J are TRBV27 and TRBJ1-4; D possibly corresponds to TRBD1 (5 bases). Trimming cost V 6 bases and J 2 bases, with 10 bases left between them. Germline V CDR1 and CDR2: MNHEY, SMNVEV (reference sequence). The CDR3 has 14 amino acids.

The CDR3 bases are TGTGCCAGCAGCTTGGTTGCGGAATATAATTCACCCCTCCACTTT. Amino acid sequence: CASSLVAEYNSPLHF. The chain recombines TRBV5-4 with TRBJ1-6; no reliable D call. This CDR3 is built from 15 residues. Germline-derived CDR1 and CDR2 are SGHNT and YYREEE (reference sequence). Trimming removed 0 bases from V and 4 bases from J, with 8 bases in between.

The rearrangement uses TRBV5-6 and TRBJ2-1; 10 bases line up with TRBD2. Looked up from germline, CDR1 is SGHDT and CDR2 is YYEEEE. Losses at the gene ends were 3 bases for V and 2 bases for J; bases not matched to a gene: 5. The length of the CDR3 is 16 residues. CDR3 bases: TGTGCCAGCAGCTCCAGACTAGCGGGCACCTACAATGAGCAGTTCTTC. Translation gives CASSSRLAGTYNEQFF.

The chain combines TRBV6-4 with TRBJ2-1; TRBD2 matches 7 bases. Per the germline V gene, CDR1 is MRHNA and CDR2 is SNTAGT. The CDR3 spans 16 residues. The J segment lost 0 bases and the V segment lost 5 bases, leaving 7 bases of the junction unmatched. The CDR3, as DNA: TGTGCCAGCAGTCTCACTAGCGCGACCTCCTACAATGAGCAGTTCTTC. Protein: CASSLTSATSYNEQFF.

The chain has TRBV7-9 and TRBJ1-2; 9 bases line up with TRBD1. Germline trimming cut 4 bases from V and 3 bases from J; bases unmatched to any gene: 12. Looked up from germline, CDR1 is SEHNR and CDR2 is FQNEAQ (reference sequence). The CDR3 has 17 residues. CDR3 nucleotides: TGTGCCAGCAGCTCACGCCCGGGACAGGGAGGGTACTATGGCTACACCTTC. Its protein product is CASSSRPGQGGYYGYTF.

This chain joins TRBV19 and TRBJ1-4; D possibly corresponds to TRBD1 (5 bases). The CDR3 spans 15 residues. The germline gives CDR1 LNHDA, CDR2 SQIVND (reference sequence). V lost 7 bases and J 0 bases, leaving 12 bases between the germline ends. CDR3 coding DNA: TGTGCCAGTACGGCGTGGGGGGCAACTAATGAAAAACTGTTTTTT. It yields the protein CASTAWGATNEKLFF.

The gene calls are TRBV6-5 and TRBJ1-4; 7 bases fit TRBD1. V lost 6 bases to trimming and J lost 5 bases; unmatched junction nucleotides: 6. CDR3 size: 14 residues. Germline loops: CDR1 MNHEY, CDR2 SVGAGI. DNA of the CDR3: TGTGCCAGCAGCCGGGACAGACCAAATGAAAAACTGTTTTTT. Protein sequence: CASSRDRPNEKLFF.

The chain carries TRBV15 and TRBJ2-5, with D perhaps matching TRBD2 (6 bases). Trimming left V 3 bases short and J 3 bases short, with 14 bases between. This CDR3 has 15 residues. Germline-derived CDR1 and CDR2 are LNHNV and YYDKDF (reference sequence). The CDR3 loop reads CATSRDNSGKETQYF. Written as DNA, the CDR3 is TGTGCCACCAGCAGGGACAATAGCGGTAAAGAGACCCAGTACTTC. Combining the CDR3 with reference TRBV15 and TRBJ2-5 gives the whole variable domain DAMVIQNPRYQVTQFGKPVTLSCSQTLNHNVMYWYQQKSSQAPKLLFHYYDKDFNNEADTPDNFQSRRPNTSFCFLDIRSPGLGDTAMYLCATSRDNSGKETQYFGPGTRLLVL.

The chain is built from TRBV19 and TRBJ1-4; D ambiguous. The V end was cut by 4 bases, the J end by 7 bases, with 4 bases between. This CDR3 is 11 amino acids long. Germline-derived CDR1 and CDR2 are LNHDA and SQIVND (reference sequence). The CDR3 sequence: CASSRAEKLFF. In DNA, the CDR3 is TGTGCCAGTAGTAGGGCTGAAAAACTGTTTTTT.

This clone was recorded a few times. The chain combines TRBV7-2 with TRBJ2-6, with D possibly TRBD1 on 6 matching bases. Germline CDR1 and CDR2: SGHTA and FQGNSA. Deletions cut 6 bases from V and 1 base from J, with 13 bases between. The CDR3 sequence is 16 residues long. CDR3 sequence: CASRLGRGSGANVLTF. As DNA, the CDR3 is TGTGCCAGCAGACTAGGCAGGGGATCTGGGGCCAACGTCCTGACTTTC. Filled out from reference TRBV7-2 and TRBJ2-6, the complete variable domain reads GAGVSQSPSNKVTEKGKDVELRCDPISGHTALYWYRQSLGQGLEFLIYFQGNSAPDKSGLPSDRFSAERTGGSVSTLTIQRTQQEDSAVYLCASRLGRGSGANVLTFGAGSRLTVL.

The V gene is TRBV2, the J gene TRBJ2-7; possibly TRBD1 for D (5 bases). The V end lost 7 bases, the J end lost 0 bases, and 13 bases lay between the germline ends. CDR3 length: 14 residues. The germline V gene encodes CDR1 SNHLY and CDR2 FYNNEI. The CDR3 region has the DNA TGTGCCAGCACGGACACCCCGTTCTCCTACGAGCAGTACTTC. This encodes CASTDTPFSYEQYF.

This clone was detected only once. The chain uses TRBV20-1 and TRBJ2-1; no reliable D call. CDR1 is DFQATT, CDR2 SNEGSKA, per germline (reference sequence). The CDR3 has 11 residues. V was cut by 5 bases and J by 4 bases, with 6 bases left in between. This CDR3 is CSARVYNEQFF. The CDR3 DNA follows: TGCAGTGCTCGTGTTTACAATGAGCAGTTCTTC.

Only one count was recorded for this clone. The V call is TRBV6-6, the J call TRBJ2-7, with 8 positions matching TRBD1. This CDR3 has 16 amino acids. Germline V gives CDR1 MNHNY, CDR2 SVGAGI (reference sequence). Unmatched junction bases numbered 10, after V lost 5 bases and J lost 1 base. This CDR3 reads CASSHTAGGRSYEQYF. CDR3 in DNA: TGTGCCAGCAGTCATACCGCAGGGGGCCGGTCCTACGAGCAGTACTTC.